This T cell receptor beta chain was sequenced for a study of PD-1 blockade in classical Hodgkin lymphoma. Germline V lookup: CDR1 KGHSH, CDR2 LQKENI. J lost 4 bases, V lost 5 bases, and 4 bases had no gene match. The CDR3 totals 14 residues. The time point here: cycle 4 day 1 (C4D1), after 5 to 7 weeks of nivolumab. Exposure to brentuximab vedotin varied, and each patient had relapsed following autologous stem cell transplantation. This table comes from immunoSEQ multiplex PCR, and its TCRdb copy is limited to in-frame clones, with some not included. Of 90,000 to 100,000 clones listed, around 80% are singletons. Study findings and constraints: Similar baseline diversity was found in complete responders and newly diagnosed patients.

To note about this clone: Its antigen is currently unknown.

The source of this sequence is a human donor with classical Hodgkin lymphoma. The sample was peripheral blood mononuclear cells (PBMCs), taken before the fourth cycle of nivolumab. The chain combines TRBV18 with TRBJ2-1; 8 bases align to TRBD1. CDR3 residues: CASSIRQGYNEQFF. CDR3 nucleotides: TGTGCCAGCTCAATCCGACAGGGGTACAATGAGCAGTTCTTC.